These 20 T cell receptor beta chains were sequenced from one sample in a study of lymphopenia after photon versus proton radiotherapy. Method: immunoSEQ multiplex PCR; TCRdb's copy keeps in-frame clones and lacks some. In the table there are approximately 13,000 clones, 82% of which are singletons. Specimen: peripheral blood, collected from a patient treated with photon-based radiotherapy. The receptors were sampled from a middle-aged man with gastric cancer.

The chain couples TRBV28 to TRBJ1-2; 8 bases fit TRBD1. V lost 6 bases and J lost 4; bases outside the gene matches: 7. The CDR3 covers 14 residues. CDR1 and CDR2 from the germline V gene are MDHEN and SYDVKM. The CDR3 DNA sequence: TGTGCCAGCAGGCGAACCGGACAGGGCTATGGCTACACCTTC. It specifies CASRRTGQGYGYTF.

This chain connects TRBV10-3 to TRBJ1-4; 10 bases line up with TRBD1. The V and J ends lost 4 bases and 3 bases, in that order; junction bases with no gene match: 2. This CDR3 has 15 residues. CDR1 and CDR2 from the germline V gene are ENHRY and SYGVKD. In DNA form, the CDR3 reads TGTGCCATCAGTGGGGACAGGGGCCCTAATGAAAAACTGTTTTTT. This gives the protein CAISGDRGPNEKLFF.

CDR3 sequence: CASSLSPYMNTEAFF. CDR3 DNA sequence: TGTGCCAGCAGCTTAAGTCCCTACATGAACACTGAAGCTTTCTTT. The chain uses TRBV7-2 and TRBJ1-1, with no clear D. In germline, CDR1 is SGHTA, CDR2 FQGNSA. V was shortened by 2 bases and J by 0 bases, with 10 bases between the two germline ends. The CDR3 has 15 residues. The entire variable domain, with the rest obtained from reference TRBV7-2 and TRBJ1-1, is as follows: GAGVSQSPSNKVTEKGKDVELRCDPISGHTALYWYRQSLGQGLEFLIYFQGNSAPDKSGLPSDRFSAERTGGSVSTLTIQRTQQEDSAVYLCASSLSPYMNTEAFFGQGTRLTVV.

This clone was detected a few times. The chain joins TRBV5-5 to TRBJ1-6; possible D gene TRBD1, 5 bases. Germline V gene data show CDR1 as SGHKS and CDR2 as YYEKEE (reference sequence). Trimming removed 0 bases at V and 7 bases at J, with 8 bases between. The CDR3 extends over 14 amino acids. This CDR3 reads CASSLGTTNSPLHF. CDR3 DNA sequence: TGTGCCAGCAGCTTGGGGACAACAAATTCACCCCTCCACTTT. The full variable domain, in which reference TRBV5-5 and TRBJ1-6 provide the parts outside the CDR3, is DAGVTQSPTHLIKTRGQQVTLRCSPISGHKSVSWYQQVLGQGPQFIFQYYEKEERGRGNFPDRFSARQFPNYSSELNVNALLLGDSALYLCASSLGTTNSPLHFGNGTRLTVT.

The chain recombines TRBV21-1 with TRBJ2-4; the D call in the table, TRBD1, was not verified against the DNA. TRBV21-1 is flagged as a pseudogene. The CDR3 is 16 amino acids. The CDR3 sequence: CASSKPRDRAKNIQYF. DNA of the CDR3: TGTGCCAGCAGCAAACCTCGGGACAGGGCAAAAAACATTCAGTACTTC.

The chain uses TRBV5-1 and TRBJ1-3; D call uncertain. V was pared by 3 bases and J by 0 bases, with 4 bases between. In germline, CDR1 is SGHRS, CDR2 YFSETQ. The CDR3 runs to 13 residues. The CDR3 spells CASSYTSGNTIYF. The DNA of the CDR3 is TGCGCCAGCAGCTATACCTCTGGAAACACCATATATTTT.

The genes are TRBV2 and TRBJ1-5, with D tentatively TRBD1 (6 bases). V was shortened by 6 bases and J by 7 bases, with 13 bases between the two germline ends. The germline V gene encodes CDR1 SNHLY and CDR2 FYNNEI. This CDR3 has 13 amino acids. The CDR3 DNA sequence: TGTGCCAGCAGCCGGGAGGGGGTGCAGCCCCAGCATTTT. It codes for CASSREGVQPQHF.

The chain employs TRBV19 and TRBJ1-2, with D perhaps TRBD1 (5 bases). The germline gives CDR1 LNHDA, CDR2 SQIVND (reference sequence). The CDR3 has 13 amino acids. V lost 4 bases and J lost 3, with 9 bases in between. CDR3 region: CASSSGRDYGYTF. CDR3 coding DNA: TGTGCCAGTAGTAGCGGCAGGGACTATGGCTACACCTTC.

The count of this clone is one. The chain links TRBV10-3 to TRBJ1-2; possible D gene TRBD1, 5 bases. CDR3 length: 14 amino acids. Looked up from germline, CDR1 is ENHRY and CDR2 is SYGVKD. V lost 10 bases and J 4 bases, leaving 19 bases between the germline ends. The CDR3 sequence is CATREDRAIYGYTF. CDR3 coding DNA: TGTGCCACCCGAGAAGACAGAGCGATCTATGGCTACACCTTC.

The rearrangement joins TRBV15 to TRBJ2-3; 7 positions match TRBD2. Trimming cost V 0 bases and J 2 bases; bases outside gene matches: 2. Germline CDR1 reads LNHNV; CDR2 reads YYDKDF (reference sequence). This CDR3 is 15 amino acids long. CDR3 amino acids: CATSRDRGVTDTQYF. The DNA of the CDR3 is TGTGCCACCAGCAGAGATCGGGGGGTCACAGATACGCAGTATTTT.

The V call is TRBV4-2, the J call TRBJ1-5; D gene unclear. V lost 4 bases to trimming and J lost 8 bases, with 15 bases between them. Germline V gene sequence: CDR1 LGHNA, CDR2 YNFKEQ. The CDR3 loop spans 14 amino acids. The CDR3 sequence: CASSPRPSREPQHF. The CDR3 coding sequence is TGTGCCAGCAGCCCACGTCCCAGCCGAGAGCCCCAGCATTTT.

The V gene is TRBV15, the J gene TRBJ2-5, with no clear D. The germline gives CDR1 LNHNV, CDR2 YYDKDF (reference sequence). The CDR3 runs 12 residues. The ends were cut back, 3 bases at V and 5 bases at J, with 7 bases in the middle. CDR3 loop: CATSRTGETQYF. The CDR3 bases are TGTGCCACCAGCAGGACCGGGGAGACCCAGTACTTC.

The genes are TRBV5-6 and TRBJ2-7; D gene unclear. The CDR3 has 14 amino acids. Germline V gene data show CDR1 as SGHDT and CDR2 as YYEEEE. The ends were cut back, 4 bases at V and 0 bases at J, with 11 bases in the middle. The CDR3 bases are TGTGCCAGCAGCAATCCTCGGTTCTCCTACGAGCAGTACTTC. Protein product: CASSNPRFSYEQYF.

This clone has just one count. The rearrangement links TRBV6-6 to TRBJ2-7; D perhaps matches TRBD1 (6 bases). The CDR3 consists of 12 residues. The V gene lost 10 bases and the J gene lost 4 bases, with 14 bases spanning the gap. Germline V lookup: CDR1 MNHNY, CDR2 SVGAGI (reference sequence). The CDR3 DNA reads TGTGCCACAGCCGGGACACCTTACGAGCAGTACTTC. It yields the protein CATAGTPYEQYF.

The rearrangement uses TRBV6-1 and TRBJ2-7, with 9 bases fitting TRBD1. This CDR3 has 14 residues. The ends lost 2 bases at V and 3 bases at J; junction bases unmatched: 2. The germline gives CDR1 MNHNS, CDR2 SASEGT. CDR3 in amino acids: CASSEQDRGYEQYV. DNA for the CDR3: TGTGCCAGCAGTGAACAGGACAGGGGCTACGAGCAGTACGTC.

V is TRBV5-4 and J is TRBJ2-5; D remains ambiguous. V lost 3 bases to trimming and J lost 1 base, with 7 bases between them. Germline-derived CDR1 and CDR2 are SGHNT and YYREEE (reference sequence). The CDR3 extends over 13 amino acids. CDR3 sequence reads: CASSSVAQETQYF. The CDR3 DNA sequence: TGTGCCAGCAGCTCCGTGGCCCAAGAGACCCAGTACTTC.

The sample holds a few counts of this clone. The chain links TRBV6-1 to TRBJ1-2; 7 bases fit TRBD1. The ends lost 4 bases at V and 9 bases at J; junction bases unmatched: 2. This CDR3 region has 11 residues. The germline CDR1 and CDR2 sequences are MNHNS and SASEGT. CDR3 amino acids: CASSGQGSYTF. The CDR3 nucleotides are TGTGCCAGCAGTGGACAGGGAAGCTACACCTTC.

The chain has TRBV7-2 and TRBJ1-2; perhaps TRBD1 as D (5 bases). CDR3 length equals 14 residues. The V gene lost 1 base and the J gene lost 6 bases, with 12 bases spanning the gap. Per the germline V gene, CDR1 is SGHTA and CDR2 is FQGNSA. The CDR3 is CASSLDPGRDGYTF. CDR3 in DNA: TGTGCCAGCAGCTTAGACCCAGGGAGGGATGGCTACACCTTC.

This clone was counted between two and nine times. The rearrangement joins TRBV5-5 to TRBJ2-2, with TRBD1 identical over 9 bases. The CDR3 is 15 amino acids. The germline V gene has CDR1 SGHKS and CDR2 YYEKEE (reference sequence). The V and J ends lost 6 bases and 4 bases, in that order; junction bases with no gene match: 7. CDR3: CASKPGQGATGELFF. Here the CDR3 DNA reads TGTGCCAGCAAACCGGGACAGGGTGCCACCGGGGAGCTGTTTTTT.

This rearrangement joins TRBV11-1 to TRBJ2-7, with 8 bases lining up with TRBD1. The V gene's germline CDR1 is SGHAT and CDR2 FQDESV (reference sequence). The CDR3 runs to 15 residues. The V and J ends lost 5 bases and 2 bases, in that order; junction bases with no gene match: 8. CDR3 in amino acids: CASSLTGGATYEQYF. The CDR3 nucleotides are TGTGCCAGCAGCCTAACAGGGGGAGCTACCTACGAGCAGTACTTC. The whole variable domain, filled in from reference TRBV11-1 and TRBJ2-7, reads EAEVAQSPRYKITEKSQAVAFWCDPISGHATLYWYRQILGQGPELLVQFQDESVVDDSQLPKDRFSAERLKGVDSTLKIQPAELGDSAMYLCASSLTGGATYEQYFGPGTRLTVT.